The 27 T cell receptor beta chains below all came from one sample that was sequenced in a study of a mutant IDH1 vaccine in newly diagnosed glioma. As to time point: week 47, end of study. Doses consisted of 300 ug of mutant IDH1 20-mer peptide each, paired with topical imiquimod. Their antigens remain unidentified. Using immunoSEQ multiplex PCR, the repertoire was profiled, and TCRdb retains in-frame clones only, with some absent. The sample includes tens of thousands of clones, 60% to 80% of them seen just once. This specimen consisted of PBMCs, obtained from a glioma patient whose treatment included an IDH1 peptide vaccine. These receptor sequences come from a man over 45 with glioma.

This clone was recorded a few times. The CDR3 here is CATWGPEAFF. DNA for the CDR3: TGTGCCACCTGGGGGCCTGAAGCTTTCTTT. The rearrangement uses TRBV30 and TRBJ1-1, with D maybe TRBD1 (6 bases). Germline CDR1 reads GTSNPN; CDR2 reads SVGIG (reference sequence). With 8 bases removed from V and 6 bases from J, the gap between germline ends came to 10 bases. CDR3 length: 10 residues.

CDR3 residues: CASRMGAGETQYF. In DNA form, the CDR3 reads TGTGCCAGTAGGATGGGGGCTGGGGAGACCCAGTACTTC. This chain joins TRBV19 and TRBJ2-5; D may be TRBD1 (6 bases). Trimming cost V 6 bases and J 5 bases, with 13 bases left between them. The germline V gene has CDR1 LNHDA and CDR2 SQIVND (reference sequence). The CDR3 length is 13 residues.

This chain joins TRBV7-2 and TRBJ1-1; D possibly corresponds to TRBD1 (5 bases). CDR1 and CDR2 from the germline V gene are SGHTA and FQGNSA. V lost 6 bases and J lost 0, with 8 bases in between. The CDR3 is 13 residues long. The CDR3 reads CASRTDMNTEAFF. CDR3 nucleotides: TGTGCCAGCAGGACAGATATGAACACTGAAGCTTTCTTT.

This clone was counted a few times. The rearrangement links TRBV10-2 to TRBJ1-4; the D gene is possibly TRBD1 (5 bases). This CDR3 is built from 16 residues. The germline V gene encodes CDR1 WSHSY and CDR2 SAAADI. V lost 4 bases, J lost 0 bases, and 12 bases lay in between. The CDR3 sequence is CASSAGLDATNEKLFF. CDR3 DNA: TGCGCCAGCAGTGCGGGGCTGGATGCAACTAATGAAAAACTGTTTTTT.

The chain is built from TRBV7-9 and TRBJ1-2; perhaps TRBD1 as D (6 bases). Germline V gene lookup returns CDR1 SEHNR and CDR2 FQNEAQ (reference sequence). Trimming left V 5 bases short and J 4 bases short, with 11 bases between. The CDR3 spans 13 residues. The CDR3 nucleotides are TGTGCCAGCAGCCTACAGGGCGCCTATGGCTACACCTTC. Encoded protein: CASSLQGAYGYTF. Together with reference TRBV7-9 and TRBJ1-2, the CDR3 gives the full variable domain: DTGVSQNPRHKITKRGQNVTFRCDPISEHNRLYWYRQTLGQGPEFLTYFQNEAQLEKSRLLSDRFSAERPKGSFSTLEIQRTEQGDSAMYLCASSLQGAYGYTFGSGTRLTVV.

The V call is TRBV6-6, the J call TRBJ2-1; D is unresolved. V was trimmed by 9 bases and J by 2 bases, leaving 20 bases between them. This CDR3 spans 16 amino acids. Germline-derived CDR1 and CDR2 are MNHNY and SVGAGI (reference sequence). Here the CDR3 DNA reads TGTGCCAGTCCCCCCCCGGGTCACCAGCCCTACAATGAGCAGTTCTTC. Its protein product is CASPPPGHQPYNEQFF.

The chain links TRBV9 to TRBJ1-4, with 7 nucleotides matching TRBD1. Germline trimming cut 4 bases from V and 10 bases from J; bases unmatched to any gene: 13. The CDR3 has 15 amino acids. Germline V CDR1 and CDR2: SGDLS, YYNGEE. CDR3 loop: CASSPGGQSPGKLFF. In DNA, the CDR3 is TGTGCCAGCAGCCCCGGGGGACAGAGTCCCGGAAAACTGTTTTTT.

V is TRBV5-1 and J is TRBJ2-7; tentatively, D is TRBD1 (6 bases). Trimming left V 0 bases short and J 9 bases short, with 13 bases between. The length of the CDR3 is 13 residues. CDR1 and CDR2 from the germline V gene are SGHRS and YFSETQ. CDR3 DNA: TGCGCCAGCAGCTTGGAGACAGGTACTCCGCAGTACTTC. Its translation: CASSLETGTPQYF.

The rearrangement uses TRBV6-5 and TRBJ1-3, with unresolved D. Looked up from germline, CDR1 is MNHEY and CDR2 is SVGAGI. V shed 4 bases and J shed 0 bases, with 10 bases lying between them. The CDR3 length is 15 residues. This chain's CDR3 is CASSSTFSSGNTIYF. The CDR3 DNA reads as TGTGCCAGCAGTTCAACGTTTAGCTCTGGAAACACCATATATTTT.

For the CDR3, the DNA is TGTGCCAGCAGTCTCCAGGGAGGGATTGAGCAGTTCTTC. Translated: CASSLQGGIEQFF. The J gene is TRBJ2-1, the V gene TRBV27; 7 bases are a match to TRBD2. After removal of 5 bases from V and 9 bases from J, the junction contained 7 bases not matched to a gene. The germline V gene has CDR1 MNHEY and CDR2 SMNVEV (reference sequence). The CDR3 is 13 residues long.

Points on this clone: An end of the junction differs from the germline gene, which may be a read error. The J gene is TRBJ1-2, the V gene TRBV10-3, with D possibly being TRBD1 (5 bases). Germline V gives CDR1 ENHRY, CDR2 SYGVKD. The CDR3 extends over 11 amino acids. Written as DNA, the CDR3 is TGCTGCGGGGGGACTAACGGAGGCTACACCTTC. Its translation is CCGGTNGGYTF.

This clone was counted many times. V is TRBV27 and J is TRBJ2-7; a possible D gene is TRBD2 (5 bases). Trimming removed 4 bases from V and 7 bases from J, with 14 bases in between. CDR3 size: 13 residues. The germline CDR1 and CDR2 sequences are MNHEY and SMNVEV (reference sequence). CDR3 amino acids: CASSSGPPGEQYF. The CDR3 bases are TGTGCCAGCAGTTCCGGCCCCCCGGGGGAGCAGTACTTC.

This chain connects TRBV4-3 to TRBJ1-1; D not resolved. Germline V gene lookup returns CDR1 LGHNA and CDR2 YSLEER. This CDR3 region has 14 residues. The germline V and J ends were trimmed by 4 bases and 4 bases, with 13 bases remaining between them. The chain's CDR3 is CASSPGSVGTEAFF. As DNA, the CDR3 is TGCGCCAGCAGCCCCGGAAGCGTGGGCACTGAAGCTTTCTTT.

The V gene is TRBV7-9, the J gene TRBJ2-3, with D perhaps assigned TRBD1 or TRBD2 (6 bases each). Trimming stripped 2 bases from V and 5 bases from J, with 11 bases between. This CDR3 is 14 amino acids long. CDR1 is SEHNR and CDR2 is FQNEAQ in the germline V gene (reference sequence). The CDR3 coding sequence is TGTGCCAGCAGCTTAAGGGGGGATCAAGATACGCAGTATTTT. It is translated as CASSLRGDQDTQYF.

This clone has just a few counts. V is TRBV30 and J is TRBJ1-1; D is ambiguous. In germline, CDR1 is GTSNPN, CDR2 SVGIG (reference sequence). V lost 3 bases, J lost 5 bases, and 16 bases lay in between. The CDR3 covers 14 residues. CDR3 sequence reads: CAWSRDMDGTEAFF. DNA for the CDR3: TGTGCCTGGAGCCGAGACATGGATGGGACTGAAGCTTTCTTT.

The rearrangement joins TRBV28 to TRBJ2-5; D may be TRBD1 (5 bases). Germline CDR1 MDHEN, CDR2 SYDVKM. The germline V and J ends were trimmed by 1 base and 7 bases, with 10 bases remaining between them. There are 13 residues in the CDR3. CDR3 loop: CASSLSAQGTQYF. The CDR3 DNA reads TGTGCCAGCAGTTTATCTGCCCAGGGGACCCAGTACTTC.

The CDR3: CATGSGANVLTF. Here the CDR3 DNA reads TGTGCCACAGGCTCTGGGGCCAACGTCCTGACTTTC. The chain is built from TRBV7-2 and TRBJ2-6, with D unclear. CDR1 is SGHTA, CDR2 FQGNSA, per germline. Trimming took 10 bases from V and 0 from J, leaving 4 bases between them. This CDR3 region has 12 residues.

The chain has TRBV9 and TRBJ2-3; 7 bases match TRBD2. Germline CDR1 and CDR2: SGDLS and YYNGEE. The CDR3 contains 15 residues. Germline trimming cut 0 bases from V and 2 bases from J; bases unmatched to any gene: 3. The CDR3 region has the DNA TGTGCCAGCAGCGTAGCTGCGGGAGTCACAGATACGCAGTATTTT. The encoded protein is CASSVAAGVTDTQYF.

The CDR3 DNA follows: TGCGCCAGCAGCCCTGGACAGGGTTCTCAGCCCCAGCATTTT. Amino acids: CASSPGQGSQPQHF. The chain is built from TRBV5-1 and TRBJ1-5; 8 nucleotides match TRBD1. The germline gives CDR1 SGHRS, CDR2 YFSETQ. CDR3 size: 14 residues. Germline trimming cut 4 bases from V and 6 bases from J; bases unmatched to any gene: 6.

The chain combines TRBV10-3 with TRBJ1-1; D possibly corresponds to TRBD1 (5 bases). Germline lookup yields CDR1 ENHRY and CDR2 SYGVKD. This CDR3 is built from 11 residues. V was trimmed by 10 bases and J by 3 bases, leaving 9 bases between them. This CDR3 is CATKGDTEAFF. The CDR3 DNA follows: TGTGCCACTAAAGGGGACACTGAAGCTTTCTTT.

The rearrangement uses TRBV5-1 and TRBJ2-2; 10 bases match TRBD1. After removal of 3 bases from V and 7 bases from J, the junction contained 3 bases not matched to a gene. The CDR3 runs to 14 residues. Looked up from germline, CDR1 is SGHRS and CDR2 is YFSETQ. The CDR3 is CASSSGQGIGELFF. The CDR3 region has the DNA TGCGCCAGCAGCTCGGGACAGGGGATCGGGGAGCTGTTTTTT.

In DNA, the CDR3 is TGCAGTGCTAGAGAGCCGGGTGAAGCTTTCTTT. Protein: CSAREPGEAFF. The V call is TRBV20-1, the J call TRBJ1-1; D is unclear. Germline values: CDR1 DFQATT, CDR2 SNEGSKA (reference sequence). The CDR3 loop spans 11 amino acids. With 0 bases removed from V and 7 bases from J, the gap between germline ends came to 6 bases.

The CDR3 spells CASSPLGGNNEKLFF. CDR3 bases: TGTGCCAGCAGCCCACTAGGTGGGAATAATGAAAAACTGTTTTTT. The gene calls are TRBV9 and TRBJ1-4, with D unclear. The CDR3 contains 15 residues. Trimming stripped 4 bases from V and 4 bases from J, with 14 bases between. Germline V gives CDR1 SGDLS, CDR2 YYNGEE.

The J gene is TRBJ2-5, the V gene TRBV5-1; a weak D match, TRBD2 (6 bases). V was clipped by 4 bases and J by 3 bases, with 16 bases between them. Germline CDR1 SGHRS, CDR2 YFSETQ. The CDR3 runs to 15 residues. CDR3 sequence (DNA): TGCGCCAGCAGCACCCGACAAGGCGGGGAAGAGACCCAGTACTTC. Translated: CASSTRQGGEETQYF.

There are a few counts of this clone. The chain joins TRBV6-1 to TRBJ1-4; 7 nucleotides agree with TRBD1. V lost 6 bases, J lost 6 bases, and 7 bases stayed unmatched. Per germline, CDR1 MNHNS and CDR2 SASEGT. The CDR3 spans 14 residues. CDR3 protein: CASRTGEGDEKLFF. DNA for the CDR3: TGTGCCAGCAGAACAGGGGAAGGTGATGAAAAACTGTTTTTT.

The chain combines TRBV10-3 with TRBJ1-1; 9 positions agree with TRBD1. The germline gives CDR1 ENHRY, CDR2 SYGVKD. V lost 5 bases, J lost 6 bases, and 1 base stayed unmatched. This CDR3 region has 12 residues. The CDR3 here is CAISRTGAEAFF. In nucleotides, the CDR3 is TGTGCCATCAGTCGGACAGGGGCTGAAGCTTTCTTT.

V is TRBV5-4 and J is TRBJ2-2; D possibly uses TRBD1 or TRBD2 (6 bases each). Germline CDR1 SGHNT, CDR2 YYREEE (reference sequence). Trimming stripped 0 bases from V and 9 bases from J, with 9 bases between. The CDR3 has 13 residues. The CDR3 sequence is CASSLAGGRELFF. CDR3 nucleotides: TGTGCCAGCAGCTTGGCTGGGGGGCGGGAGCTGTTTTTT.